The sequence of this T cell receptor (beta chain) was determined in a study of T cell responses to AZD1222 COVID-19 vaccine. TCRdb keeps only in-frame clones here, not all; method: immunoSEQ multiplex PCR. The repertoire holds 140,000 to 150,000 clones, with around nine tenths as singletons. Per germline, CDR1 KGHSH and CDR2 LQKENI. This CDR3 contains 14 residues. V shed 3 bases and J 4 bases; nucleotides not matched to a gene: 4. The chain has TRBV18 and TRBJ2-7; 9 positions match TRBD1. The sequence was collected from an adult in good health. The source was peripheral blood, collected on day 0 of MenACWY control vaccination. As DNA, the CDR3 is TGTGCCAGCTCACCGTACAGGGGGCAATACGAGCAGTACTTC. This gives the protein CASSPYRGQYEQYF.